The clone carrying this T cell receptor (beta chain) was recorded a few times. Its antigen is not identified. This entry comes from a study of T-cell memory formation after mild COVID-19. Study information: Across donors, TCR clusters were largely donor specific.

The study, taken as a whole, reports: Shrinking CD4+ clones were chiefly CM and EM; CD8+ ones were chiefly EMRA.

Trimming pared 9 bases from V and 0 bases from J, leaving 17 bases between. The CDR3 extends over 15 amino acids. Germline CDR1 and CDR2: LNHDA and SQIVND (reference sequence). A 5'RACE reaction primed in the constant segment made cDNA libraries of TCR alpha and TCR beta, and these carried sample barcodes and UMIs. One entry per CDR3 protein, called by TCRdb with MiXCR from the 5' RACE reads. This table has some 440,000 distinct CDR3 sequences, around 27% appearing once. The chain couples TRBV19 to TRBJ1-1, with D possibly TRBD1 on 6 matching bases. The TCR originated in an adult woman who had mild COVID-19 (a few samples of this study predate the infection). Cell type and time point are not known. The sample taken for sequencing was PBMCs or a T cell subset sorted from them (not recorded which). The CDR3 sequence is CASLKGGGLNTEAFF. In nucleotides, the CDR3 is TGTGCCAGCCTTAAGGGGGGAGGTTTGAACACTGAAGCTTTCTTT.